Described below is a single T cell receptor (beta chain) sequence and its context. This record comes from a study of T-cell reconstitution after alpha-beta-depleted transplantation in children. Unique molecular identifiers were built into the TCRbeta library. In TCRdb, the PCR reads were re-called with MiXCR into one record per CDR3 protein. The sample holds about 230,000 distinct CDR3 sequences, around 13% seen once. The CDR3 has 16 residues. The V end lost 2 bases, the J end lost 5 bases, and 18 bases lay between the germline ends. CDR1 and CDR2 from the germline V gene are DFQATT and SNEGSKA (reference sequence).

The V call is TRBV20-1, the J call TRBJ1-4, with D perhaps matching TRBD1 (6 bases). The sequences come from PBMCs from the stem cell graft donor, collected from the stem cell graft. This receptor was identified in a human donor who donated a stem cell graft to a child with acute lymphoblastic leukemia. The CDR3 loop is CSARHKKPGVNEKLFF. CDR3 nucleotide sequence: TGCAGTGCTAGACATAAAAAACCAGGGGTAAATGAAAAACTGTTTTTT.